Listed here are 20 T cell receptor beta chains from one sample, sequenced in a study of CXCR3-negative and CXCR3-positive naive CD8 T cells. Regarding the study as a whole: When CXCR3-positive naive cells were set against CXCR3-negative naive cells, the former had more hydrophobic TRB CDR3s.

It was by 5' RACE with UMI labels that the TRB cDNA libraries were prepared. TCRdb reworked the 5' RACE reads into one entry per CDR3 protein, no DNA. Its table lists about 63,000 distinct CDR3 sequences. No antigens are known for them. The sample taken for sequencing was naive CXCR3+ CD8+ T cells from blood. Subset denoted: CD45RO-CCR7+CD27+CD95- naive CD8+ T cells expressing CXCR3 (TNR3+). The source is a human donor in good health. Some clones in this sample may be carry-over from other donors' samples.

This sequence joins TRBV5-1 and TRBJ2-2; without DNA, the TCRdb call of TRBD2 cannot be checked. The CDR3 length is 16 residues. Looked up from germline, CDR1 is SGHRS and CDR2 is YFSETQ. This CDR3 reads CASSLGTSGMAGELFF.

This clonotype is called medium-sized based on its frequency. J is TRBJ2-2 and V is TRBV3-1. Germline CDR1 and CDR2: LGHDT and YNNKEL (reference sequence). The CDR3 covers 16 residues. This CDR3 is CASSHRGNSVPGELFF.

V usage is TRBV14 and J usage is TRBJ2-1; TCRdb lists TRBD2, though no DNA is available to test this call. This CDR3 comprises 15 residues. CDR1 is SGHDN and CDR2 is FVKESK in the germline V gene. CDR3 loop: CASSSWSGISDEQFF.

The gene calls are TRBV20-1 and TRBJ2-7; TCRdb gives TRBD1 as the D gene, but with no DNA this cannot be confirmed. The CDR3 is 16 amino acids. CDR1 is DFQATT and CDR2 is SNEGSKA in the germline V gene (reference sequence). CDR3 in amino acids: CSARPPGTGIYYEQYF.

This clonotype is labeled large based on frequency. The chain couples TRBV29-1 to TRBJ2-7; the D gene TCRdb calls, TRBD2, cannot be checked with no DNA. The germline V gene encodes CDR1 SQVTM and CDR2 ANQGSEA. The CDR3 has 15 residues. The CDR3 reads CSVWTSGTTSYEQYF.

The chain joins TRBV13 to TRBJ2-1; TCRdb returns TRBD2, unconfirmable since there is no DNA. The length of the CDR3 is 14 residues. CDR1 and CDR2 from the germline V gene are PRHDT and FYEKMQ (reference sequence). The CDR3 here is CASVPGLAFDEQFF.

The chain couples TRBV28 to TRBJ2-7; the TCRdb call, TRBD2, lacks DNA for checking. The CDR3 consists of 14 residues. Germline V gene data show CDR1 as MDHEN and CDR2 as SYDVKM. The CDR3 loop reads CASSPFGEGYEQYF.

This clonotype registers medium-sized by frequency. The V and J genes are TRBV6-2 or TRBV6-3 and TRBJ2-1; without DNA, the TCRdb call of TRBD2 cannot be checked. CDR1 and CDR2 from the germline V gene are MNHEY and SVGEGT. There are 16 residues in the CDR3. The CDR3 reads CASSYSAVNLYNEQFF.

This rearrangement joins TRBV20-1 to TRBJ2-7; TCRdb's D call of TRBD1 is untestable without DNA. CDR3 size: 13 residues. CDR1 is DFQATT, CDR2 SNEGSKA, per germline (reference sequence). Here the CDR3 reads CSARGGHDYEQYF.

The V and J genes are TRBV7-6 and TRBJ2-7; no DNA is available, so the TRBD1 call from TCRdb remains unchecked. This CDR3 has 15 residues. Germline CDR1 is SGHVS and CDR2 is FNYEAQ. The CDR3 loop is CASSPPLGREDEQYF.

This chain links TRBV4-1 with TRBJ1-1; the TCRdb call, TRBD1, lacks DNA for checking. The CDR3 contains 14 residues. Germline CDR1 MGHRA, CDR2 YSYEKL. The CDR3 loop is CASSRQGGNTEAFF.

This chain joins TRBV4-3 and TRBJ2-3; the TRBD1 assignment by TCRdb is unverifiable without DNA. The length of the CDR3 is 14 residues. Germline CDR1 LGHNA, CDR2 YSLEER. The CDR3 loop reads CASSQEDNTDTQYF.

V is TRBV29-1 and J is TRBJ2-7; TCRdb's D call of TRBD1 is untestable without DNA. Per germline, CDR1 SQVTM and CDR2 ANQGSEA. The CDR3 consists of 14 residues. The CDR3 protein is CSVLPGQGAGEQYF.

Measured by frequency, this clonotype is medium-sized. The rearrangement links TRBV12-3 or TRBV12-4 to TRBJ2-3. The length of the CDR3 is 14 residues. The CDR3 loop reads CASSLGAVADTQYF.

The rearrangement uses TRBV29-1 and TRBJ2-3; without DNA, the TCRdb call of TRBD1 cannot be checked. The CDR3 consists of 15 residues. The germline V gene encodes CDR1 SQVTM and CDR2 ANQGSEA. The chain's CDR3 is CSVEGGGSPTDTQYF.

V and J are TRBV20-1 and TRBJ2-7; TCRdb names TRBD1, which stays unverified in the absence of DNA. The CDR3 spans 17 residues. Germline CDR1 DFQATT, CDR2 SNEGSKA (reference sequence). The CDR3 loop is CSARDGLGGRRIGEQYF.

The genes are TRBV6-1 and TRBJ1-5. The CDR3 runs to 13 residues. CDR1 is MNHNS, CDR2 SASEGT, per germline. The CDR3 spells CASSEGSHQPQHF.

The chain links TRBV6-2 or TRBV6-3 to TRBJ1-1; TCRdb's D call, TRBD1, is unchecked because there is no DNA. The CDR3 is 13 amino acids. In germline, CDR1 is MNHEY, CDR2 SVGEGT. CDR3 in amino acids: CASSYTTGTEAFF.

The chain is built from TRBV4-3 and TRBJ2-7; TCRdb returns TRBD1, unconfirmable since there is no DNA. CDR1 LGHNA and CDR2 YSLEER come from the germline V gene. The CDR3 has 16 amino acids. CDR3 loop: CASSQFGGTGPYEQYF.

The chain recombines TRBV29-1 with TRBJ2-7; the TCRdb D gene call, TRBD1, has no DNA to confirm it. This CDR3 is 13 amino acids long. Germline lookup yields CDR1 SQVTM and CDR2 ANQGSEA. CDR3 sequence: CSVRTGLSDEQYF.